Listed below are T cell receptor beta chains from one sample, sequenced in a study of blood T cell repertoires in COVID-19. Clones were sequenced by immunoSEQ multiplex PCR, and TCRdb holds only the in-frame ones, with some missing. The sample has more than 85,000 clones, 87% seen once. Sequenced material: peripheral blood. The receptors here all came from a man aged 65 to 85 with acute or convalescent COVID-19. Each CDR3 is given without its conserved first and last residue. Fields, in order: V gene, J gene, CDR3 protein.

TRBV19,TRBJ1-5,ASKGQGPNQPQH
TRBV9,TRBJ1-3,ASSVDQGYSGNTIY
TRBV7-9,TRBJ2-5,ASSNVGLAQETQY
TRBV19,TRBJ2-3,ASSSQVTDTQY
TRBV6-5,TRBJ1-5,ASSYSPLQGSQPQH
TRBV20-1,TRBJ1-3,SASVPGTGGNTIY
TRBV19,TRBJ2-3,ASSPVGGWGTDTQY
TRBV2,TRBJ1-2,ASSELRNYGYT
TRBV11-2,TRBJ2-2,ASSAFSWRRAGELF
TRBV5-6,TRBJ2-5,ASSFYGGKGETQY
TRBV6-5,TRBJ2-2,ASSPFGGNTGELF